This T cell receptor (beta chain) was found in a study of CD8+ T cells in alopecia areata. Study results and limitations: Scalp lesions, especially in alopecia totalis/universalis, had higher clonality than normal scalp. Unlike in mice, where it was clearer, TCR sharing across patients was less clear, possibly HLA-related. Normal skin's resident alphabeta T cells are sequenced alongside lesional scalp T cells.

Sequencing relied on a cDNA template that was reverse transcribed from extracted RNA. Produced via immunoSEQ multiplex PCR; TCRdb's table is partial and in-frame only. The sample yields about 30,000 clones, around 62% seen once. Researchers took lesional scalp punch biopsies and peripheral blood from people who were alopecia areata patients. Trimming took 5 bases from V and 5 from J, leaving 15 bases between them. The CDR3 runs 14 residues. Germline CDR1 reads GTSNPN; CDR2 reads SVGIG (reference sequence). With regard to this clone: Its target is unknown.

Material for sequencing was NKG2D-high CD8+ T cells sorted from blood. The chain has TRBV30 and TRBJ1-4; possibly TRBD1 for D (6 bases). The receptor was derived from a human donor with alopecia areata. The CDR3 spells CAWGSGQGNEKLFF. The CDR3 DNA reads as TGTGCCTGGGGATCGGGGCAGGGGAATGAAAAACTGTTTTTT.